The source of this TCR beta chain is a study of blood T cell repertoires in COVID-19 (TCRdb year 2020). Background on the whole study: Collaborator samples came from the United States, Italy and Spain and covered acute and convalescent phases of COVID-19. Where HLA class I and class II types were available, the types were taken from metadata supplied by the sample provider, not from assay-based typing. The repertoires were made available in a free public database intended to serve as a resource for research on the immune response to SARS-CoV-2. The dataset comprised deeply sampled blood TCRbeta repertoires from subjects exposed to, actively infected with, or recovered from COVID-19. The prospective study material was composed of cDNA or gDNA derived from T cells, B-cell-depleted T cells, or PBMCs. A de-identified subject ID, COVID-19 status, age in years and sex were almost always included in the sample metadata. The samples were drawn from the first 160 participants of the ongoing ImmuneRACE study and from over a thousand subjects provided by 6 global collaborators.

Comments on this clone: The target of this receptor is not known. No quality values exist for individual bases; no much larger clone is one base distant.

What the study reported, not specific to this receptor: How much clinical and demographic metadata was included differed by source and by participant, and the metadata was provided uncurated.

The CDR3, cysteine through phenylalanine, is 15 amino acids long. Of the read, only the CDR3 DNA is kept; its 45 bases are in frame from base 1. V is pruned by 5 bases and J by 1 base, leaving 1 base of the junction without a gene match. Looking up the germline V gene yields CDR1 SGHNT and CDR2 YENEEA. Whole blood was collected in K2EDTA tubes by collaborating institutions according to the institutions' own protocols. For TCRbeta analysis, collaborator samples were shipped as frozen whole blood, as isolated PBMCs, or as DNA extracted from either sample type. TCRbeta CDR3 regions were amplified from genomic DNA by means of the immunoSEQ Assay, a bias-controlled multiplex PCR. As for the authors' bioinformatics: The number of nucleated cells in each sample was estimated by amplification of reference gene primers within the assay. Sequence reads were collapsed and filtered to measure the absolute abundance of every unique TCRbeta CDR3 rearrangement. For each sample, productive Simpson clonality was calculated by taking the square root of Simpson's diversity index across productive rearrangements. TCRdb obtained this table from immuneACCESS and retained in-frame rearrangements with V and J assigned. These tables miss some clones; where compared with another copy, unresolved V genes account for less than half of the shortfall, and the remainder is unexplained. V and J calls and clone size are as listed in that table; D and trimming were resolved from the DNA. This sample holds 25,000 to 30,000 clones; 75% to 90% were observed only once. The top ten clones comprise more than 15% of the sample.

The chain uses TRBV11-3 and TRBJ2-1; TRBD2 agrees with 11 junctional bases. The specimen sequenced was peripheral blood. The receptor comes from a man between 65 and 85 years old with active COVID-19. The CDR3 has the sequence CASSRLAGSYNEQFF. Here is the DNA: TGTGCCAGCAGCCGACTAGCGGGGTCCTACAATGAGCAGTTCTTC.